The T cell receptor (beta chain) described here comes from a study of beta chain features in type 1 diabetes. Study-wide results and caveats: In cDNA sequencing, cells with high TCR expression could be over-represented. TCRB CDR3s from Type 1 diabetes patients were moderately but significantly shorter in all four CD4+ subsets. Whether HLA type affects TCRB rearrangement stayed undetermined in the present work. Patients showed naive, central memory and Treg TCRB repertoires that appeared more similar than those of healthy donors. Insertions were fewer and deletions more numerous at VDJ junctions in type 1 diabetes patients.

Remarks on this clone: Its specificity is not known.

Germline CDR1 reads MNHEY; CDR2 reads SVGAGI. The length of the CDR3 is 14 residues. Between the trimmed V and J ends, which lost 5 bases and 4 bases, there was a span of 13 bases. The isolated RNA, all of it, was reverse transcribed, so expressed TCRB transcripts were what got sequenced. Some clones are missing from TCRdb's copy, which holds only in-frame ones; the method was immunoSEQ multiplex PCR. Of more than 100,000 clones in the sample, 16% were seen once. The sample comprised central memory CD4+ T cells from blood. The TCR comes from a man aged 25-45 years with type 1 diabetes. This sequence joins TRBV6-5 and TRBJ2-3, with D possibly TRBD2 on 6 matching bases. The CDR3 nucleotides read TGTGCCAGCAGTGGACGGGGGACGGCAGATACGCAGTATTTT. Encoded protein: CASSGRGTADTQYF.